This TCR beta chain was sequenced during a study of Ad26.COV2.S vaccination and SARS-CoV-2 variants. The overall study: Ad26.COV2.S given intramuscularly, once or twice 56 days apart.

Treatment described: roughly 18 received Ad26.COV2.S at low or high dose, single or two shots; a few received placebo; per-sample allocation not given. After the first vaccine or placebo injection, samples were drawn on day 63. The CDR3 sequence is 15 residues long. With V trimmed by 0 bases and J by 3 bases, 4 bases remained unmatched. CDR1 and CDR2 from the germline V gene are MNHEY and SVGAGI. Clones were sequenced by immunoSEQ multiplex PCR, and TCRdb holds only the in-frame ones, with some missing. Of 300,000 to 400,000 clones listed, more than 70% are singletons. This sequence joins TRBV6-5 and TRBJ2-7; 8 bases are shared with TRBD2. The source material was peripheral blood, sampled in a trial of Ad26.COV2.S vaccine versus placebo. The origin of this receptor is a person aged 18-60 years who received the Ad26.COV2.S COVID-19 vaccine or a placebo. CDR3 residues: CASSYSAAGGYEQYF. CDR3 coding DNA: TGTGCCAGCAGTTACTCAGCGGCGGGGGGCTACGAGCAGTACTTC.